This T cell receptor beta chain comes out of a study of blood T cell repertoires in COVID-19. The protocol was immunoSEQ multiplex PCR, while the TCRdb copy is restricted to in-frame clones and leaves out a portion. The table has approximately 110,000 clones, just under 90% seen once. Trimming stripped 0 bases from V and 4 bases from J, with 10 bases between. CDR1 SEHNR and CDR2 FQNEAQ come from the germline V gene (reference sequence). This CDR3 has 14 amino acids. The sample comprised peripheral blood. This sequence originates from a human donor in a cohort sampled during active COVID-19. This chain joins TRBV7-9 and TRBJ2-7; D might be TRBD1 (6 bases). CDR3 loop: CASSLATGKYEQYF. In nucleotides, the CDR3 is TGTGCCAGCAGCTTAGCTACAGGGAAATACGAGCAGTACTTC.